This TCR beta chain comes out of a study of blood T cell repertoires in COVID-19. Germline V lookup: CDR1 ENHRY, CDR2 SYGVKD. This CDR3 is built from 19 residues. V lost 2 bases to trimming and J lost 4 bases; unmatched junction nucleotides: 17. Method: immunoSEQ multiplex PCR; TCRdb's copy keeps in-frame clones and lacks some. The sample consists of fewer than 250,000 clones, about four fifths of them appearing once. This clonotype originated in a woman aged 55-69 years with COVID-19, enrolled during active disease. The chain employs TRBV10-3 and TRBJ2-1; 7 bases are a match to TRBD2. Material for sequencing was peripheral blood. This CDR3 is CAISEGLTSRRDSYNEQFF. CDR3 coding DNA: TGTGCCATCAGTGAGGGTTTGACTAGCCGGAGGGATTCGTACAATGAGCAGTTCTTC.